This T cell receptor (beta chain) was observed in a study of blood T cell repertoires in COVID-19. Overall study: T cells, B-cell-depleted T cells, or PBMCs supplied cDNA or gDNA.

V was shortened by 4 bases and J by 4 bases, with 17 bases between the two germline ends. The germline CDR1 and CDR2 sequences are SGHNT and YYREEE (reference sequence). The CDR3 extends over 15 amino acids. The Seattle patients joined while their infection was active and were tracked longitudinally afterward. Original data processing: For nucleated cells, counts were estimated from reference gene primer amplification. This table comes from immunoSEQ multiplex PCR, and its TCRdb copy is limited to in-frame clones, with some not included. V and J calls and clone size are as listed in that table; D and trimming were resolved from the DNA. The sample lists some 180,000 clones, roughly 79% occurring once.

Sequencing used peripheral blood. The TCR was taken from a woman between 40 and 50 years old with COVID-19, enrolled during active disease. This chain links TRBV5-4 with TRBJ1-2; D is perhaps TRBD1 (6 bases). The DNA for the CDR3 is TGTGCCAGCAGCCCACGGACAGAGGCCCTCTATGGCTACACCTTC. Amino acid sequence: CASSPRTEALYGYTF.